This TCR beta chain was observed in a study of long-term antiretroviral therapy in people with HIV. Study-wide points: Clones expanded before ART dominated the repertoire at all time points.

Trimming left V 5 bases short and J 4 bases short, with 11 bases between. From germline, CDR1 is SGHTA and CDR2 FQGNSA. CDR3 size: 13 residues. Survey-level resolution applied to immunoSEQ assay v3.0. Sequencing aimed to cover about 40,000-55,000 T-cell genomes per sample. The data were produced by immunoSEQ multiplex PCR, yet TCRdb's version contains in-frame clones alone and is incomplete. The repertoire holds 19,000 or so clones, with roughly 72% as singletons. On this clone itself: Antigen unknown.

The origin of this receptor is a man between 45 and 60 years old with HIV. The sample in question was unsorted PBMCs, obtained 2.2 years after starting antiretroviral therapy. This chain uses TRBV7-2 with TRBJ1-1; D possibly corresponds to TRBD1 (5 bases). CDR3 DNA: TGTGCCAGCAGCGTAGGGGTGGGCACTGAAGCTTTCTTT. Protein: CASSVGVGTEAFF.